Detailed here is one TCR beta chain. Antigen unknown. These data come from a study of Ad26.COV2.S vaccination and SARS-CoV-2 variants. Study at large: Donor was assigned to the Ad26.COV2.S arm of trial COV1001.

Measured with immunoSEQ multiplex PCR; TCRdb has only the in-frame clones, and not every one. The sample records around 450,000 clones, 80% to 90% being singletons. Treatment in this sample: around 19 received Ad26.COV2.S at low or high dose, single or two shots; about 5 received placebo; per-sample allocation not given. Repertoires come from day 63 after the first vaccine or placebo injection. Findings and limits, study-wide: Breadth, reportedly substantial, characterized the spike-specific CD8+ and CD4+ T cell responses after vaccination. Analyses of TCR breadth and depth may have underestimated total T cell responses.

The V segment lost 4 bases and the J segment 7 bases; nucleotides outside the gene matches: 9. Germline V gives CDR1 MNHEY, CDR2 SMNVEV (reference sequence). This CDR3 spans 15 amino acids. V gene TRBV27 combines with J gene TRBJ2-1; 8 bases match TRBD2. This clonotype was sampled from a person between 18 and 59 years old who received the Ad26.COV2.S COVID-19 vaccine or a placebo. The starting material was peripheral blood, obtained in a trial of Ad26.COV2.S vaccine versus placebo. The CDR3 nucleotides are TGTGCCAGCAGTTCAGGGACTAGTTGGGGAAATGAGCAGTTCTTC. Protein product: CASSSGTSWGNEQFF.